Below are 8 T cell receptor beta chains sequenced from a single sample in a study of blood T cells in healthy people across ages. A second PCR, run for about 7 to 12 cycles, used a sample-barcoded 5' primer plus a J-beta primer mix. Each CDR3 protein gets one entry after TCRdb re-called the 5' RACE reads with MiXCR. The repertoire holds under 800,000 distinct CDR3 sequences, with over 20% as singletons. The specimen sequenced was blood. These receptors were taken from a man in his 70s in good health.

This clonotype was observed a handful of times. The chain uses TRBV28 and TRBJ2-7; D gene uncertain. V was trimmed by 2 bases and J by 2 bases, leaving 10 bases between them. Germline CDR1 and CDR2: MDHEN and SYDVKM. CDR3 length: 14 residues. The CDR3 nucleotides are TGTGCCAGCAGTTTAAGACAAGATCCCTACGAGCAGTACTTC. Its protein is CASSLRQDPYEQYF. Complete variable domain (other parts from reference TRBV28 and TRBJ2-7): DVKVTQSSRYLVKRTGEKVFLECVQDMDHENMFWYRQDPGLGLRLIYFSYDVKMKEKGDIPEGYSVSREKKERFSLILESASTNQTSMYLCASSLRQDPYEQYFGPGTRLTVT.

V usage is TRBV7-9 and J usage is TRBJ2-5; a possible D gene is TRBD2 (6 bases). TRBJ2-7 matches the DNA end more closely, so the J call is doubtful. CDR1 and CDR2 from the germline V gene are SEHNR and FQNEAQ (reference sequence). The CDR3 covers 15 residues. The DNA of the CDR3 is TGTGCCAGCAGCTTAGAGTGGGGAGGAAACTACGAGCAGTACTTC. This translates into CASSLEWGGNYEQYF.

This chain joins TRBV30 and TRBJ2-5; possibly TRBD2 for D (5 bases). The assigned J gene may be wrong: the sequence end matches TRBJ2-1 better. CDR3 length: 10 residues. Germline V gives CDR1 GTSNPN, CDR2 SVGIG (reference sequence). The CDR3 loop is CACPDCEQFF. The CDR3 DNA reads as TGTGCCTGCCCGGACTGTGAGCAGTTCTTC.

In its sample, this clonotype was seen a few times. This chain links TRBV7-9 with TRBJ2-3, with 8 bases matching TRBD2. V was pared by 2 bases and J by 5 bases, with 12 bases of the junction left unmatched. Per germline, CDR1 SEHNR and CDR2 FQNEAQ (reference sequence). This CDR3 is built from 17 residues. CDR3 in amino acids: CASSLFSRTSIQDTQYF. CDR3 nucleotides: TGTGCCAGCAGCTTATTTTCCAGGACTAGCATTCAAGATACGCAGTATTTT.

This clonotype was observed at least ten times. J is TRBJ2-5 and V is TRBV7-9, with 9 bases fitting TRBD2. The tail of the sequence fits TRBJ2-1 better, so the J call may be wrong. The CDR3 contains 14 residues. Germline V gene lookup returns CDR1 SEHNR and CDR2 FQNEAQ (reference sequence). CDR3 amino acids: CASSTRLADNEQFF. The CDR3, as DNA: TGTGCCAGCAGCACCCGACTAGCGGACAATGAGCAGTTCTTC.

This rearrangement joins TRBV20-1 to TRBJ1-1; D remains ambiguous. The CDR3 is 11 amino acids. With 3 bases removed from V and 5 bases from J, the gap between germline ends came to 7 bases. From germline, CDR1 is DFQATT and CDR2 SNEGSKA (reference sequence). The CDR3 DNA sequence: TGCAGTGCTAGCGGGCAAACTGAAGCTTTCTTT. The encoded protein is CSASGQTEAFF.

The chain recombines TRBV29-1 with TRBJ2-1; 10 bases match TRBD2. CDR1 and CDR2 from the germline V gene are SQVTM and ANQGSEA. V dropped 7 bases and J dropped 8; count of bases not matched to a gene: 5. The CDR3 spans 12 residues. The CDR3 sequence: CSAYGTSDEQFF. DNA for the CDR3: TGCAGCGCGTACGGGACTAGCGATGAGCAGTTCTTC.

This rearrangement joins TRBV9 to TRBJ2-7; 8 bases fit TRBD2. CDR1 is SGDLS, CDR2 YYNGEE, per germline. This CDR3 spans 14 amino acids. V was clipped by 4 bases and J by 5 bases; unmatched bases: 8. CDR3 region: CASSQREFYNEQYF. The DNA for the CDR3 is TGTGCCAGCAGCCAGCGGGAGTTTTATAACGAGCAGTACTTC. The entire variable domain, with the rest obtained from reference TRBV9 and TRBJ2-7, is as follows: DSGVTQTPKHLITATGQRVTLRCSPRSGDLSVYWYQQSLDQGLQFLIQYYNGEERAKGNILERFSAQQFPDLHSELNLSSLELGDSALYFCASSQREFYNEQYFGPGTRLTVT.